Detailed here is one TCR beta chain. The antigen is unknown. Primers: 60 Vbeta forward and 13 Jbeta reverse. The protocol was immunoSEQ multiplex PCR, while the TCRdb copy is restricted to in-frame clones and leaves out a portion. The data show roughly 190,000 clones, with roughly 8.7% seen just once and less than 1.5% held by the top ten. CDR1 is MNHEY and CDR2 is SMNVEV in the germline V gene (reference sequence). Trimming removed 10 bases at V and 10 bases at J, with 16 bases between. This CDR3 has 12 amino acids. These data originate in a study of cytomegalovirus exposure and HLA in healthy donors. Findings of the study overall: TCR beta chain V- and J-gene trimming was linked, in a later analysis, to a missense variant in DCLRE1C.

Sequencing was performed on PBMCs. This receptor was obtained from a woman in her 30s in good health and CMV-seropositive. The chain recombines TRBV27 with TRBJ1-4; TRBD1 might be the D (6 bases). The CDR3 here is CATGSTGLKLFF. CDR3 nucleotides: TGTGCCACCGGATCTACAGGGTTAAAACTGTTTTTT.